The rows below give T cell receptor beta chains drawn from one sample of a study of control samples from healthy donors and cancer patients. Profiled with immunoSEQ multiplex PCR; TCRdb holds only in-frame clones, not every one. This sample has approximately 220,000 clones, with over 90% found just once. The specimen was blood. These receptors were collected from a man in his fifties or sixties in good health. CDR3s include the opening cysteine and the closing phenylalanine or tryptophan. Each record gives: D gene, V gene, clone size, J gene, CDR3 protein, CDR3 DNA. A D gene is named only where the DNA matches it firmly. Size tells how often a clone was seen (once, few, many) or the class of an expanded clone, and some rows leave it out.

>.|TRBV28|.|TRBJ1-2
CASSYDVGGGYGYTF
TGTGCCAGCAGTTACGACGTAGGGGGTGGGTATGGCTACACCTTC
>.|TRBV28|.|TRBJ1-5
CASSSGGQPQHF
TGTGCCAGCAGTTCGGGGGGGCAGCCCCAGCATTTT
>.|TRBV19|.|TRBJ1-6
CASGTGLFGSPLHF
TGTGCCAGTGGAACAGGGCTGTTTGGTTCACCCCTCCACTTT
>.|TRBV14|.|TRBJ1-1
CASSQGPGSRTEAFF
TGTGCCAGCAGCCAAGGTCCGGGGTCTCGGACTGAAGCTTTCTTT
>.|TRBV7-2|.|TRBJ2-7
CASSSSPGRYEQYF
TGTGCCAGCAGCTCCTCACCCGGGCGCTACGAGCAGTACTTC
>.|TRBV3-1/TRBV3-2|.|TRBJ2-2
CASSQGFSGSTGELFF
TGTGCCAGCAGCCAAGGGTTTAGCGGATCCACCGGGGAGCTGTTTTTT
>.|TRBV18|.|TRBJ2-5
CASSLRVQETQYF
TGTGCCAGCTCCCTCAGAGTACAAGAGACCCAGTACTTC
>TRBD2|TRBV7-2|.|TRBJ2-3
CASSFLRGIDTQYF
TGTGCCAGCAGCTTTTTGCGGGGGATAGATACGCAGTATTTT
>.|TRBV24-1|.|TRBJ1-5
CATRAQANQPQHF
TGTGCCACCAGAGCTCAGGCGAATCAGCCCCAGCATTTT
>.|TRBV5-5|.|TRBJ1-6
CASSTGFGASPLHF
TGTGCCAGCAGCACAGGGTTCGGGGCTTCACCCCTCCACTTT
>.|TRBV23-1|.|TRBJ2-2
CASSQSREQELMNTGELFF
TGCGCCAGCAGTCAATCGAGGGAGCAGGAGCTAATGAACACCGGGGAGCTGTTTTTT
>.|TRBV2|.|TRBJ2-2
CASKIDSTNTGELFF
TGTGCCAGCAAGATCGACTCAACAAACACCGGGGAGCTGTTTTTT
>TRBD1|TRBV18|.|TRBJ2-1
CASSPRGQVNNEQFF
TGTGCCAGCTCGCCAAGGGGACAGGTTAACAATGAGCAGTTCTTC
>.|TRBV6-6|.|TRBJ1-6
CASSYAAQANSPLHF
TGTGCCAGCAGTTACGCGGCGCAGGCTAATTCACCCCTCCACTTT
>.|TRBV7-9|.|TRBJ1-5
CASSLADNQPQHF
TGTGCCAGCAGCTTAGCGGACAATCAGCCCCAGCATTTT
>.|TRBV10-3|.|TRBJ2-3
CAIGPRGDTQYF
TGTGCCATCGGCCCGAGGGGAGATACGCAGTATTTT
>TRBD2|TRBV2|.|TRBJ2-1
CASRRTSGGYNEQFF
TGTGCCAGCCGCCGGACTAGCGGGGGTTACAATGAGCAGTTCTTC
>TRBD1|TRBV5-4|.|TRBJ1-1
CASSVDPGQGLNTEAFF
TGTGCCAGCAGCGTTGACCCGGGACAGGGTTTGAACACTGAAGCTTTCTTT
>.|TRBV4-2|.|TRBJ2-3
CASSQALSGGTTDTQYF
TGTGCCAGCAGCCAGGCCCTCAGTGGGGGCACCACAGATACGCAGTATTTT
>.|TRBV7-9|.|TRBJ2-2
CASSLKARDTGELFF
TGTGCCAGCAGCTTAAAGGCCCGGGACACCGGGGAGCTGTTTTTT
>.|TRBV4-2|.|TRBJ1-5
CASSQDLAGQPQHF
TGTGCCAGCAGCCAAGATCTAGCGGGGCAGCCCCAGCATTTT
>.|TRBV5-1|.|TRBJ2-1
CASSFLDKYNEQFF
TGCGCCAGCAGCTTTCTAGACAAGTACAATGAGCAGTTCTTC
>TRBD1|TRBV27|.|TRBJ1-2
CATSAGQGIYGYTF
TGTGCCACCTCCGCAGGACAGGGCATCTATGGCTACACCTTC
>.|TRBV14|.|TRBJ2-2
CASSQVRQNTGELFF
TGTGCCAGCAGCCAAGTTCGACAGAACACCGGGGAGCTGTTTTTT
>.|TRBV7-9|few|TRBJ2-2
CASSLDRAAKELFF
TGTGCCAGCAGCTTAGACAGGGCAGCGAAGGAGCTGTTTTTT
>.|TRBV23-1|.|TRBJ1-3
CASRGLGQPISGNTIYF
TGCGCCAGCAGAGGACTTGGACAGCCCATCTCTGGAAACACCATATATTTT
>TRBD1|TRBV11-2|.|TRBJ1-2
CASSPPGTGGLSYTF
TGTGCCAGCAGCCCCCCCGGGACAGGGGGATTAAGCTACACCTTC
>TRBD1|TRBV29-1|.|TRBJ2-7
CSVRLGQGPYEQYF
TGCAGCGTGCGACTGGGACAGGGACCCTACGAGCAGTACTTC
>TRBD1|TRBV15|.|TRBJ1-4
CATSRDGTGVEKLFF
TGTGCCACCAGCAGAGATGGGACAGGGGTGGAAAAACTGTTTTTT